Given below is one TCR beta chain in context. Its antigen is not known. With 2 bases clipped from V and 6 bases from J, the junction kept 5 bases outside the gene matches. The CDR3 loop spans 14 amino acids. CDR1 and CDR2 (germline): MNHEY, SVGAGI. The table came from immunoSEQ multiplex PCR; TCRdb's copy has only in-frame clones and leaves some out. The sample has over 95,000 clones, approximately 84% seen once; the top ten hold 13% to 15%. Recipients boosted at about 4 weeks or about 12 weeks are pooled. The sample originates from a study of T cell responses to AZD1222 COVID-19 vaccine. Broader study findings: Spike-specific TCRs gained breadth and depth after people received two AZD1222 doses. White British donors predominated, females outnumbered males, and clonal diversity was possibly underestimated. The number of AZD1222 recipients seropositive at baseline was only 6 or 7.

This receptor was taken from an adult who received the AZD1222 COVID-19 vaccine. This chain joins TRBV6-5 and TRBJ2-3; TRBD2 matches at 7 bases. Here the sequenced sample was peripheral blood, taken 28 days after the second AZD1222 dose. CDR3 sequence (DNA): TGTGCCAGCAGTTACAGCGGGGATACCGATACGCAGTATTTT. It codes for CASSYSGDTDTQYF.